This T cell receptor (beta chain) derives from a study of identical twins. TCRdb reprocessed the 5' RACE reads with MiXCR, giving one entry per CDR3 protein. The sample has approximately 1.8 million distinct CDR3 sequences, 32% seen once. Germline CDR1 reads WNHNN; CDR2 reads SYGVQD (reference sequence). The V end was cut by 0 bases, the J end by 6 bases, with 15 bases between. The CDR3 totals 15 residues. The TCR comes from a newborn girl in good health. The sample comprised cord blood. The chain joins TRBV10-1 to TRBJ2-7; D not certain. In nucleotides, the CDR3 is TGCGCCAGCAGTGAGTCCACTCCTCTCTATGTCGAGCAGTACTTC. Its translation: CASSESTPLYVEQYF.